Listed below are T cell receptor beta chains from one sample, sequenced in a study of somatic mutations in cytotoxic T cells in rheumatoid arthritis. TCRdb's table, derived via immunoSEQ multiplex PCR, lists solely in-frame clones and lacks some. The data show about 14,000 clones, 74% seen once. Material for sequencing was CD8+ T cells sorted from blood. Receptors originate from an adult with rheumatoid arthritis. Both conserved end residues are part of each CDR3. D genes are given only for firm matches. Clone size is stated in some rows and not others, as once, few, many or a class when expanded.

size	V	D	J	CDR3	DNA
few	TRBV28	NA	TRBJ1-2	CASSPNLNYGYTF	TGTGCCAGCAGTCCTAATCTAAACTATGGCTACACCTTC
few	TRBV27	TRBD2	TRBJ2-5	CASSPLGGGTQYF	TGTGCCAGCAGCCCGCTTGGGGGGGGGACCCAGTACTTC
NA	TRBV6-1	NA	TRBJ2-5	CASTRGRVEQETQYF	TGTGCCAGCACCCGAGGACGAGTAGAACAAGAGACCCAGTACTTC
NA	TRBV7-6	NA	TRBJ1-4	CASSLGGGANEKLFF	TGTGCCAGCAGCTTAGGTGGGGGTGCGAATGAAAAACTGTTTTTT
NA	TRBV15	TRBD1	TRBJ1-5	CATSRKDGTGGQPQHF	TGTGCCACCAGCAGAAAGGACGGGACAGGAGGTCAGCCCCAGCATTTT
NA	TRBV9	TRBD1	TRBJ2-2	CASSGITGDTGELFF	TGTGCCAGCAGCGGAATTACAGGGGACACCGGGGAGCTGTTTTTT
NA	TRBV11-2	TRBD1	TRBJ1-4	CASSFRGRVTNEKLFF	TGTGCCAGCAGCTTCAGGGGGCGCGTAACTAATGAAAAACTGTTTTTT
NA	TRBV19	NA	TRBJ1-5	CASSVGGPNQPQHF	TGTGCCAGTAGTGTTGGGGGGCCCAATCAGCCCCAGCATTTT
NA	TRBV28	TRBD2	TRBJ2-3	CASSLWGLAARTDTQYF	TGTGCCAGCAGTTTATGGGGACTAGCGGCCCGCACAGATACGCAGTATTTT
NA	TRBV9	NA	TRBJ2-2	CASSVEEGWTGELFF	TGTGCCAGCAGCGTAGAGGAGGGTTGGACCGGGGAGCTGTTTTTT
medium-sized	TRBV4-1	NA	TRBJ1-4	CASSQEGAADEKLFF	TGCGCCAGCAGCCAAGAAGGTGCTGCGGATGAAAAACTGTTTTTT
few	TRBV27	NA	TRBJ1-1	CASSAAGGLSTEAFF	TGTGCCAGCAGTGCGGCAGGCGGTTTGAGCACTGAAGCTTTCTTT
NA	TRBV7-9	NA	TRBJ2-7	CASSRGQPSSYEQYF	TGTGCCAGCAGCCGCGGACAGCCGAGCTCCTACGAGCAGTACTTC
NA	TRBV7-9	NA	TRBJ1-3	CASSLLSGGAGNTIYF	TGTGCCAGCAGCCTTTTGTCGGGGGGCGCTGGAAACACCATATATTTT
NA	TRBV5-4	NA	TRBJ2-4	CASRPEVGNRNIQYF	TGTGCCAGCAGGCCAGAGGTCGGAAACCGGAACATTCAGTACTTC
NA	TRBV19	NA	TRBJ2-7	CASSAGTVNEQYF	TGTGCCAGTAGTGCGGGGACGGTTAACGAGCAGTACTTC
few	TRBV6-1	NA	TRBJ2-7	CASTGPHYEQYF	TGTGCCAGCACGGGACCACACTACGAGCAGTACTTC
few	TRBV28	TRBD1	TRBJ1-3	CASSLGQYSGNTIYF	TGTGCCAGCAGTTTGGGACAGTACTCTGGAAACACCATATATTTT
once	TRBV15	NA	TRBJ2-5	CATKGGRGETQYF	TGTGCCACCAAAGGAGGGCGGGGAGAGACCCAGTACTTC
NA	TRBV4-1	NA	TRBJ1-2	CASSLPPGASYGYTF	TGCGCCAGCAGCCTTCCGCCGGGGGCGAGCTATGGCTACACCTTC
once	TRBV6-1	NA	TRBJ1-1	CASSGDMNTEAFF	TGTGCCAGCAGTGGGGATATGAACACTGAAGCTTTCTTT
NA	TRBV6-4	NA	TRBJ2-3	CASSDSAGSTDTQYF	TGTGCCAGCAGTGACTCGGCGGGGAGCACAGATACGCAGTATTTT
NA	TRBV28	NA	TRBJ1-2	CASSLSSEYYGYTF	TGTGCCAGCAGTTTAAGCTCGGAATATTATGGCTACACCTTC
NA	TRBV5-4	NA	TRBJ2-3	CASSPAGATDTQYF	TGTGCCAGCAGCCCTGCGGGGGCCACAGATACGCAGTATTTT
few	TRBV7-9	NA	TRBJ1-1	CASSLGRTEAFF	TGTGCCAGCAGCTTAGGACGGACTGAAGCTTTCTTT
NA	TRBV28	TRBD1	TRBJ1-1	CASSALPGQGATEAFF	TGTGCCAGCAGTGCATTACCGGGACAGGGGGCGACTGAAGCTTTCTTT
NA	TRBV28	NA	TRBJ1-5	CASSRSEGGNQPQHF	TGTGCCAGCAGCCGGAGCGAGGGTGGCAATCAGCCCCAGCATTTT
NA	TRBV9	NA	TRBJ2-3	CASSFRPSWIDTQYF	TGTGCCAGCAGCTTCCGACCCTCTTGGATTGATACGCAGTATTTT
NA	TRBV5-6	NA	TRBJ1-2	CASRRGVLQNYGYTF	TGTGCCAGCAGACGCGGGGTCCTTCAAAATTATGGCTACACCTTC
NA	TRBV7-2	TRBD2	TRBJ2-1	CASSLDLGGGSYNEQFF	TGTGCCAGCAGCTTAGATCTCGGGGGGGGAAGCTACAATGAGCAGTTCTTC
NA	TRBV11-2	TRBD1	TRBJ2-7	CASSPPDRVYEQYF	TGTGCCAGCAGCCCCCCGGACAGGGTCTACGAGCAGTACTTC
NA	TRBV6-5	NA	TRBJ2-7	CASSSRKGEQYF	TGTGCCAGCAGTTCTCGGAAGGGGGAGCAGTACTTC
once	TRBV9	NA	TRBJ2-2	CASSGTGTVNTGELFF	TGTGCCAGCAGCGGTACCGGGACTGTTAACACCGGGGAGCTGTTTTTT
NA	TRBV27	NA	TRBJ2-1	CASSFQGSYNEQFF	TGTGCCAGCAGTTTCCAGGGCTCCTACAATGAGCAGTTCTTC
few	TRBV4-2	TRBD2	TRBJ2-3	CASSQEASGGATDTQYF	TGTGCCAGCAGCCAAGAGGCGAGCGGGGGGGCTACAGATACGCAGTATTTT
NA	TRBV6-6	TRBD1	TRBJ2-7	CASSYDEVATGALQYF	TGTGCCAGCAGTTACGACGAGGTTGCGACAGGGGCTTTGCAGTACTTC
NA	TRBV7-6	NA	TRBJ2-7	CASSSGEGALSYEQYF	TGTGCCAGCAGCTCCGGGGAGGGGGCCCTCTCCTACGAGCAGTACTTC
NA	TRBV30	TRBD1	TRBJ1-4	CAWNSPGQGARKLFF	TGTGCCTGGAATTCGCCGGGACAGGGGGCTCGAAAACTGTTTTTT
NA	TRBV10-3	TRBD1	TRBJ2-7	CAISESMAGGFAEQYF	TGTGCCATCAGTGAGTCGATGGCAGGGGGCTTCGCCGAGCAGTACTTC
NA	TRBV7-9	NA	TRBJ1-6	CASSSELQGPLHF	TGTGCCAGCAGCTCAGAACTTCAGGGACCCCTCCACTTT
NA	TRBV29-1	NA	TRBJ1-2	CSVEAPDGSGNYGYTF	TGCAGCGTTGAAGCCCCGGACGGGTCGGGTAACTATGGCTACACCTTC
NA	TRBV6-5	TRBD1	TRBJ2-7	CASSYWGQSYEQYF	TGTGCCAGCAGTTACTGGGGACAGAGCTACGAGCAGTACTTC
NA	TRBV27	TRBD2	TRBJ2-1	CASSLTSGGLGGQFF	TGTGCCAGCAGTTTAACTAGCGGGGGCCTAGGGGGGCAGTTCTTC
few	TRBV6-6	NA	TRBJ1-4	CASSLRSTNEKLFF	TGTGCCAGCAGTCTTCGGTCAACTAATGAAAAACTGTTTTTT
NA	TRBV7-8	NA	TRBJ2-5	CASSLIKRVRAGQIQETQYF	TGTGCCAGCAGCTTAATTAAACGAGTCAGGGCGGGCCAGATACAAGAGACCCAGTACTTC
NA	TRBV4-2	TRBD2	TRBJ2-2	CASSHYSGGDGELFF	TGTGCCAGCAGCCATTATAGCGGGGGGGACGGGGAGCTGTTTTTT
NA	TRBV13	NA	TRBJ2-7	CASSLEQGSGGYEQYF	TGTGCCAGCAGCTTAGAGCAGGGTTCAGGAGGGTACGAGCAGTACTTC
NA	TRBV2	NA	TRBJ1-1	CASSEDRRSSRATEAFF	TGTGCCAGCAGTGAAGACAGACGGAGCTCCAGGGCCACTGAAGCTTTCTTT
NA	TRBV30	NA	TRBJ1-2	CAWNSGFDYGYTF	TGTGCCTGGAATTCAGGGTTCGACTATGGCTACACCTTC
NA	TRBV7-6	TRBD2	TRBJ2-2	CASSLGGGTGELFF	TGTGCCAGCAGCTTAGGCGGGGGGACCGGGGAGCTGTTTTTT
NA	TRBV11-2	TRBD1	TRBJ2-1	CASSLEDRGFTYNEQFF	TGTGCCAGCAGCTTGGAAGACAGGGGTTTCACCTACAATGAGCAGTTCTTC
NA	TRBV29-1	NA	TRBJ2-6	CSVETGRTSGANVLTF	TGCAGCGTTGAGACGGGACGGACCTCTGGGGCCAACGTCCTGACTTTC
NA	TRBV19	NA	TRBJ1-1	CASSIKGMNTEAFF	TGTGCCAGTAGTATCAAAGGGATGAACACTGAAGCTTTCTTT
NA	TRBV7-7	NA	TRBJ2-1	CASSPGALYNEQFF	TGTGCTAGCAGCCCAGGGGCCTTGTATAATGAGCAGTTCTTC